The 4 T cell receptor beta chains presented below share a single source sample, sequenced in a study of CD4 T cell repertoires in COVID-19. Sequenced by immunoSEQ multiplex PCR; TCRdb stores in-frame clones only, minus some. Among some 71,000 clones listed, 83% were seen once. Sequenced here: CD4+ T cells from peripheral blood, sampled after recovery from COVID-19. These receptors came from a human donor who had COVID-19.

The J gene is TRBJ2-7, the V gene TRBV18; TRBD1 or TRBD2 may be the D gene (6 bases each). This CDR3 region has 15 residues. V shed 5 bases and J shed 0 bases, with 14 bases lying between them. Germline CDR1 and CDR2: KGHSH and LQKENI. This CDR3 is CASSAGGGISYEQYF. The CDR3 DNA follows: TGTGCCAGCTCAGCCGGAGGGGGGATCTCCTACGAGCAGTACTTC. Full variable domain (missing parts from reference TRBV18 and TRBJ2-7): NAGVMQNPRHLVRRRGQEARLRCSPMKGHSHVYWYRQLPEEGLKFMVYLQKENIIDESGMPKERFSAEFPKEGPSILRIQQVVRGDSAAYFCASSAGGGISYEQYFGPGTRLTVT.

V usage is TRBV6-1 and J usage is TRBJ1-3; D not resolved. CDR3 size: 17 residues. V was clipped by 0 bases and J by 0 bases, with 12 bases between them. The germline V gene encodes CDR1 MNHNS and CDR2 SASEGT. The CDR3 region has the DNA TGTGCCAGCAGTGAAGCTGTCCCGGGAGCCTCTGGAAACACCATATATTTT. It yields the protein CASSEAVPGASGNTIYF.

The genes are TRBV5-4 and TRBJ2-2; 8 nucleotides line up with TRBD2. CDR1 and CDR2 (germline): SGHNT, YYREEE (reference sequence). This CDR3 has 15 amino acids. Trimming at V came to 2 bases and at J to 3 bases, leaving 3 bases not matched to a gene. CDR3 DNA sequence: TGTGCCAGCAGCTTCGGGACTAGGGACACCGGGGAGCTGTTTTTT. Translating gives CASSFGTRDTGELFF.

The chain carries TRBV11-2 and TRBJ2-7, with TRBD2 matching over 14 bases. V lost 8 bases, J lost 6 bases, and 3 bases stayed unmatched. The CDR3 runs 13 residues. The germline V gene has CDR1 SGHAT and CDR2 FQNNGV. The CDR3 protein is CASGTSGSGEQYF. CDR3 bases: TGTGCCAGCGGGACTAGCGGGAGCGGCGAGCAGTACTTC. Using reference TRBV11-2 and TRBJ2-7 for the parts outside the CDR3, the full variable domain is EAGVAQSPRYKIIEKRQSVAFWCNPISGHATLYWYQQILGQGPKLLIQFQNNGVVDDSQLPKDRFSAERLKGVDSTLKIQPAKLEDSAVYLCASGTSGSGEQYFGPGTRLTVT.